Listed here are 31 T cell receptor beta chains from one sample, sequenced in a study of shared clonotypes between healthy human individuals. The protocol was immunoSEQ multiplex PCR, while the TCRdb copy is restricted to in-frame clones and leaves out a portion. The sample lists approximately 510,000 clones, more than 65% seen once, with 10% to 15% in the top ten. Sequenced material: PBMCs. The origin of the receptors is a woman in her forties in good health. Some clones in this sample may be carry-over from other donors' samples.

J is TRBJ2-2 and V is TRBV28, with 7 bases identical to TRBD1. The CDR3 loop spans 13 amino acids. The germline V gene encodes CDR1 MDHEN and CDR2 SYDVKM. J lost 8 bases, V lost 6 bases, and 6 bases had no gene match. The CDR3 protein is CASRTTGYGELFF. CDR3 DNA: TGTGCCAGCAGAACGACAGGGTATGGGGAGCTGTTTTTT.

The CDR3 protein is CASTPWGTYNEQFF. CDR3 in DNA: TGCGCCAGCACCCCCTGGGGAACCTACAATGAGCAGTTCTTC. The gene calls are TRBV4-3 and TRBJ2-1; no reliable D call. The germline gives CDR1 LGHNA, CDR2 YSLEER. V was pared by 7 bases and J by 2 bases, with 12 bases between. This CDR3 comprises 14 residues.

This chain joins TRBV30 and TRBJ1-4, with D possibly being TRBD1 (5 bases). CDR3 size: 14 residues. CDR1 and CDR2 from the germline V gene are GTSNPN and SVGIG (reference sequence). V lost 2 bases and J lost 7, with 14 bases in between. The CDR3: CAWSTGEGSEKLFF. The CDR3 region has the DNA TGTGCCTGGAGTACAGGCGAGGGGAGTGAAAAACTGTTTTTT.

J is TRBJ2-3 and V is TRBV6-6; 7 bases agree with TRBD1. This CDR3 is built from 15 residues. Losses at the gene ends were 3 bases for V and 4 bases for J; bases not matched to a gene: 7. Germline V CDR1 and CDR2: MNHNY, SVGAGI (reference sequence). The CDR3 DNA sequence: TGTGCCAGCAGTTATCGCCGACAGGGCGCAGATACGCAGTATTTT. It codes for CASSYRRQGADTQYF.

The sample holds one count of this clone. The rearrangement links TRBV29-1 to TRBJ1-5; no firm D call. The V gene lost 6 bases and the J gene lost 0 bases, with 9 bases spanning the gap. The CDR3 has 13 residues. Looked up from germline, CDR1 is SQVTM and CDR2 is ANQGSEA. In DNA, the CDR3 is TGCAGCGTGCAAGATTATAGCAATCAGCCCCAGCATTTT. As protein: CSVQDYSNQPQHF.

This clone was counted a few times. The CDR3 is CASLVAGDTDTQYF. The CDR3 DNA is TGTGCCAGCCTAGTAGCGGGAGACACAGATACGCAGTATTTT. The chain combines TRBV18 with TRBJ2-3; TRBD2 agrees at 9 bases. The CDR3 covers 14 residues. Trimming took 8 bases from V and 2 from J; bases not matched to a gene: 5. Germline lookup yields CDR1 KGHSH and CDR2 LQKENI. The whole variable domain, remainder taken from reference TRBV18 and TRBJ2-3, is NAGVMQNPRHLVRRRGQEARLRCSPMKGHSHVYWYRQLPEEGLKFMVYLQKENIIDESGMPKERFSAEFPKEGPSILRIQQVVRGDSAAYFCASLVAGDTDTQYFGPGTRLTVL.

The V call is TRBV6-5, the J call TRBJ2-2, with 7 bases identical to TRBD1. The CDR3 loop spans 14 amino acids. Looked up from germline, CDR1 is MNHEY and CDR2 is SVGAGI. Germline trimming cut 4 bases from V and 13 bases from J; bases unmatched to any gene: 12. The CDR3 bases are TGTGCCAGCAGTTCGGACAGGAGGCTAGGTTCGCTGTTTTTT. As protein: CASSSDRRLGSLFF.

The gene calls are TRBV6-5 and TRBJ2-7; the match to TRBD1 covers 10 bases. Germline CDR1 is MNHEY and CDR2 is SVGAGI. This CDR3 spans 13 amino acids. V lost 5 bases and J lost 12; bases outside the gene matches: 10. CDR3 region: CASSPRDRGGGYF. CDR3 in DNA: TGTGCCAGCAGTCCCCGGGACAGGGGAGGCGGGTACTTC.

The DNA for the CDR3 is TGCGCCAGCAGCCAAGAACAGAATTACAATGAGCAGTTCTTC. This sequence encodes CASSQEQNYNEQFF. The chain recombines TRBV4-1 with TRBJ2-1; D ambiguous. V was cut by 0 bases and J by 4 bases, with 7 bases left in between. The CDR3 covers 14 residues. In germline, CDR1 is MGHRA, CDR2 YSYEKL.

The chain is built from TRBV30 and TRBJ1-2; the match to TRBD1 covers 12 bases. V was clipped by 1 base and J by 6 bases; unmatched bases: 6. The germline V gene encodes CDR1 GTSNPN and CDR2 SVGIG (reference sequence). The CDR3 sequence is 15 residues long. CDR3 DNA sequence: TGTGCCTGGAGTGCACCGGGACAGGGGGCAAATGGCTACACCTTC. Amino acid sequence: CAWSAPGQGANGYTF.

The V and J genes are TRBV6-1 and TRBJ1-1; weak D call: TRBD1 (6 bases). V lost 7 bases and J 0 bases, leaving 12 bases between the germline ends. This CDR3 spans 14 amino acids. Germline lookup yields CDR1 MNHNS and CDR2 SASEGT. The CDR3 DNA is TGTGCCAGCAACCCGACAGGACTGAACACTGAAGCTTTCTTT. Amino acid sequence: CASNPTGLNTEAFF.

The chain combines TRBV6-1 with TRBJ2-5, with D possibly TRBD1 on 6 matching bases. The germline V and J ends were trimmed by 7 bases and 4 bases, with 16 bases remaining between them. CDR1 is MNHNS, CDR2 SASEGT, per germline. This CDR3 spans 14 amino acids. Here the CDR3 reads CASTILQGGETQYF. The CDR3, as DNA: TGTGCCAGCACTATATTACAGGGTGGAGAGACCCAGTACTTC.

The chain recombines TRBV30 with TRBJ1-5; D gene ambiguous. The CDR3 has 13 residues. CDR1 is GTSNPN, CDR2 SVGIG, per germline (reference sequence). Trimming pared 4 bases from V and 5 bases from J, leaving 12 bases between. CDR3 residues: CAWTSRKDQPQHF. The CDR3 DNA reads TGTGCCTGGACTTCCAGAAAAGATCAGCCCCAGCATTTT.

The V and J genes are TRBV29-1 and TRBJ2-1; possibly TRBD1 or TRBD2 for D (5 bases each). V was trimmed by 5 bases and J by 7 bases, leaving 12 bases between them. Germline CDR1 is SQVTM and CDR2 is ANQGSEA. The CDR3 contains 12 residues. This chain's CDR3 is CSVRTWGNEQFF. In DNA, the CDR3 is TGCAGCGTTAGGACTTGGGGGAATGAGCAGTTCTTC.

The J gene is TRBJ1-3, the V gene TRBV5-4, with a possible D match to TRBD1 (6 bases). This CDR3 has 14 residues. CDR1 is SGHNT, CDR2 YYREEE, per germline (reference sequence). Trimming stripped 2 bases from V and 4 bases from J, with 10 bases between. CDR3 sequence reads: CASSLSGVGNTIYF. The CDR3 region has the DNA TGTGCCAGCAGCTTATCAGGGGTCGGAAACACCATATATTTT.

The chain carries TRBV7-2 and TRBJ1-2; maybe TRBD1 (6 bases). The CDR3 covers 13 residues. Germline V lookup: CDR1 SGHTA, CDR2 FQGNSA. V was shortened by 5 bases and J by 4 bases, with 11 bases between the two germline ends. CDR3 nucleotide sequence: TGTGCCAGCAGCACACAGGGTGGCTATGGCTACACCTTC. Encoded protein: CASSTQGGYGYTF. Variable domain in full (rest from reference TRBV7-2 and TRBJ1-2): GAGVSQSPSNKVTEKGKDVELRCDPISGHTALYWYRQSLGQGLEFLIYFQGNSAPDKSGLPSDRFSAERTGGSVSTLTIQRTQQEDSAVYLCASSTQGGYGYTFGSGTRLTVV.

The chain has TRBV19 and TRBJ1-2; D is perhaps TRBD1 (5 bases). Between the trimmed V and J ends, which lost 6 bases and 1 base, there was a span of 21 bases. Germline V gene data show CDR1 as LNHDA and CDR2 as SQIVND (reference sequence). CDR3 length: 17 amino acids. The CDR3 DNA follows: TGTGCCAGTAGACCGAGTGGCGGTGAGGGGATTAACTATGGCTACACCTTC. Translated: CASRPSGGEGINYGYTF. Together with reference TRBV19 and TRBJ1-2, the CDR3 gives the full variable domain: DGGITQSPKYLFRKEGQNVTLSCEQNLNHDAMYWYRQDPGQGLRLIYYSQIVNDFQKGDIAEGYSVSREKKESFPLTVTSAQKNPTAFYLCASRPSGGEGINYGYTFGSGTRLTVV.

Only a few counts were recorded for this clone. The rearrangement links TRBV5-1 to TRBJ1-1, with D unresolved. This CDR3 is 14 amino acids long. Trimming took off 3 bases at V and 3 bases at J, with 12 bases between the two ends. The germline CDR1 and CDR2 sequences are SGHRS and YFSETQ. The CDR3 is CASSWTAEDTEAFF. The CDR3 coding sequence is TGCGCCAGCAGCTGGACGGCGGAAGACACTGAAGCTTTCTTT.

The rearrangement links TRBV28 to TRBJ2-7; no clear D. The CDR3 is 15 amino acids. The ends were cut back, 4 bases at V and 1 base at J, with 14 bases in the middle. Germline assignment: CDR1 MDHEN and CDR2 SYDVKM. CDR3 bases: TGTGCCAGCAGTTCCACCGGACCCCTGTCCTACGAGCAGTACTTC. This encodes CASSSTGPLSYEQYF. The variable domain in full, completed from reference TRBV28 and TRBJ2-7, reads DVKVTQSSRYLVKRTGEKVFLECVQDMDHENMFWYRQDPGLGLRLIYFSYDVKMKEKGDIPEGYSVSREKKERFSLILESASTNQTSMYLCASSSTGPLSYEQYFGPGTRLTVT.

The CDR3 loop is CASSLKRLAGVDEQFF. DNA of the CDR3: TGTGCCAGCAGCTTAAAAAGACTAGCGGGAGTCGATGAGCAGTTCTTC. The chain joins TRBV11-2 to TRBJ2-1, with 12 nucleotides matching TRBD2. V dropped 2 bases and J dropped 8; count of bases not matched to a gene: 7. Germline values: CDR1 SGHAT, CDR2 FQNNGV. This CDR3 is built from 16 residues. The variable domain in full, completed from reference TRBV11-2 and TRBJ2-1, reads EAGVAQSPRYKIIEKRQSVAFWCNPISGHATLYWYQQILGQGPKLLIQFQNNGVVDDSQLPKDRFSAERLKGVDSTLKIQPAKLEDSAVYLCASSLKRLAGVDEQFFGPGTRLTVL.

The sample holds a few counts of this clone. V and J are TRBV19 and TRBJ1-3; 8 bases line up with TRBD1. This CDR3 has 15 amino acids. The germline V gene has CDR1 LNHDA and CDR2 SQIVND (reference sequence). Trimming at V came to 9 bases and at J to 2 bases, leaving 9 bases not matched to a gene. The CDR3 here is CASQPSTGAGNTIYF. The CDR3 coding sequence is TGTGCCAGCCAACCGTCGACAGGGGCTGGAAACACCATATATTTT.

As for this clone: The same CDR3 arises from other DNA sequences in this sample as well. This chain joins TRBV7-9 and TRBJ2-1, with D possibly TRBD1 on 6 matching bases. CDR1 is SEHNR and CDR2 is FQNEAQ in the germline V gene (reference sequence). This CDR3 has 14 amino acids. With 3 bases removed from V and 0 bases from J, the gap between germline ends came to 6 bases. The CDR3 spells CASSLGASYNEQFF. The CDR3 nucleotides are TGTGCCAGCAGCTTGGGGGCCTCCTACAATGAGCAGTTCTTC.

The chain is built from TRBV7-8 and TRBJ2-5; D may be TRBD1 (5 bases). The CDR3 runs to 13 residues. V was shortened by 5 bases and J by 5 bases, with 12 bases between the two germline ends. Per the germline V gene, CDR1 is SGHVS and CDR2 is FQNEAQ. The CDR3 sequence is CASSIRVLETQYF. DNA for the CDR3: TGTGCCAGCAGCATCAGGGTTTTGGAGACCCAGTACTTC.

CDR3 nucleotides: TGTGCCAGCAGCCCCCTGGCCTTCTCGCGCTCCTACGAGCAGTACTTC. Protein sequence: CASSPLAFSRSYEQYF. The V and J genes are TRBV13 and TRBJ2-5; D unclear. The closer fit of TRBJ2-7 to the DNA end suggests the J call may be wrong. Germline V gene data show CDR1 as PRHDT and CDR2 as FYEKMQ (reference sequence). The CDR3 is made up of 16 amino acids.

The gene calls are TRBV28 and TRBJ2-7, with 10 bases lining up with TRBD2. The V and J ends lost 6 bases and 4 bases, in that order; junction bases with no gene match: 9. CDR1 MDHEN and CDR2 SYDVKM come from the germline V gene. This CDR3 region has 15 residues. The chain's CDR3 is CASRPALAGKYEQYF. DNA for the CDR3: TGTGCCAGCAGACCCGCACTAGCGGGAAAGTACGAGCAGTACTTC.

The CDR3 here is CASSRRNSGYTF. In DNA form, the CDR3 reads TGTGCCAGCAGCCGCCGGAATTCGGGCTACACCTTC. The J gene is TRBJ1-2, the V gene TRBV7-9; D gene unclear. The germline V and J ends were trimmed by 5 bases and 8 bases, with 12 bases remaining between them. CDR1 and CDR2 (germline): SEHNR, FQNEAQ (reference sequence). The CDR3 is made up of 12 amino acids.

This clone was counted many times. J is TRBJ1-1 and V is TRBV30; D remains ambiguous. V was pared by 0 bases and J by 0 bases, with 8 bases between. The CDR3 spans 14 residues. Germline V gives CDR1 GTSNPN, CDR2 SVGIG (reference sequence). DNA for the CDR3: TGTGCCTGGAGTGTAGAGATCATGAACACTGAAGCTTTCTTT. Translated, it gives CAWSVEIMNTEAFF.

This clone was observed a handful of times. The chain couples TRBV19 to TRBJ2-7; TRBD2 matches at 10 bases. The CDR3 contains 15 residues. The V segment lost 4 bases and the J segment 3 bases; nucleotides outside the gene matches: 6. Germline V gives CDR1 LNHDA, CDR2 SQIVND (reference sequence). The CDR3: CASSRGLARNYEQYF. In DNA, the CDR3 is TGTGCCAGTAGTAGGGGACTAGCGAGAAACTACGAGCAGTACTTC.

The V and J genes are TRBV30 and TRBJ1-1; perhaps TRBD1 as D (5 bases). Trimming removed 8 bases at V and 0 bases at J, with 7 bases between. The CDR3 sequence is 11 residues long. CDR1 and CDR2 from the germline V gene are GTSNPN and SVGIG (reference sequence). CDR3 nucleotides: TGTGCCGGAGGGGTGAACACTGAAGCTTTCTTT. Encoded protein: CAGGVNTEAFF.

The V call is TRBV19, the J call TRBJ1-4; D remains ambiguous. CDR1 and CDR2 from the germline V gene are LNHDA and SQIVND (reference sequence). The CDR3 is 14 residues long. V shed 9 bases and J shed 0 bases, with 11 bases lying between them. CDR3 nucleotide sequence: TGTGCCAGCGGTCCGACTGCAACTAATGAAAAACTGTTTTTT. It codes for CASGPTATNEKLFF. Looking up the rest from reference TRBV19 and TRBJ1-4 gives the full variable domain: DGGITQSPKYLFRKEGQNVTLSCEQNLNHDAMYWYRQDPGQGLRLIYYSQIVNDFQKGDIAEGYSVSREKKESFPLTVTSAQKNPTAFYLCASGPTATNEKLFFGSGTQLSVL.

A note on this clone: The germline gene is not matched at one end of the junction; a read error may be the cause. The chain uses TRBV4-2 and TRBJ2-1; D is unclear. The CDR3 is 16 amino acids. The germline CDR1 and CDR2 sequences are LGHNA and YNFKEQ. The CDR3 spells CASGQDSGGSYNEQFF. CDR3 in DNA: TGTGCCAGCGGCCAAGATTCTGGCGGCTCCTACAATGAGCAGTTCTTC.